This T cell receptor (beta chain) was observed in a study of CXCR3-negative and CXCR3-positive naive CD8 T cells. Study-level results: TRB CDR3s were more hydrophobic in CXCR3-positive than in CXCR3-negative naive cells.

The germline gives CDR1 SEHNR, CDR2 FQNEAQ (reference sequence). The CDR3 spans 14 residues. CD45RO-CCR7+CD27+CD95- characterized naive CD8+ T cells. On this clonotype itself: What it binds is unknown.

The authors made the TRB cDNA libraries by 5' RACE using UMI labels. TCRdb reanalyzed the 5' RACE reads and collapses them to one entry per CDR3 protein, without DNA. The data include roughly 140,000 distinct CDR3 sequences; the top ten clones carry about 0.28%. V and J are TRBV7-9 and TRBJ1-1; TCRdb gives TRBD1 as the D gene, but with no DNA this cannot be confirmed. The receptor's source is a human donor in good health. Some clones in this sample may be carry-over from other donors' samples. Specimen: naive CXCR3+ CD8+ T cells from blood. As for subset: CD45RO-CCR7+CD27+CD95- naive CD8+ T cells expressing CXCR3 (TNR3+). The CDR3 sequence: CASSLQGGNTEAFF.